This T cell receptor (beta chain) was recovered during a study of blood T cells in healthy people across ages (dated by TCRdb to the mid-2010s). About the full investigation: In model experiments, template switching captured roughly one uniquely barcoded TCR beta cDNA molecule for every two T cells. Two additional independent replicas of 1 million unique cDNA reads from the same blood draw were analyzed for two donors (one aged 18 to 30 and one aged 80 or older). Age-related changes in TCR beta repertoire diversity were measured in the study by deep sequencing normalized with unique cDNA molecular identifiers. Donors were grouped into four age groups: young (average 16 years), middle-aged (about 38), aged (roughly 62) and long-lived (about 89). To avoid experimental bias, donors of different ages were spread randomly across the sequencing lanes.

The junction shows trimming of 2 bases on V and 3 bases on J, and the gene matches do not reach 9 bases of it. Per the germline V gene (reference sequence), GTSNPN is the CDR1 and SVGIG is the CDR2. There are 15 amino acids in the CDR3, from cysteine to phenylalanine inclusive. The retained sequence is limited to the CDR3, 45 bases, with the frame set at the first base. What the authors observed across the whole study: Because the CMV infection status of the donors was unknown, age-related changes in expanded clonotypes may potentially have been confounded. As age increased, observed TCR beta diversity per million T cells dropped in a roughly linear way, and a significant reduction was already evident by age 40. Since profiling was done on bulk unsorted PBMCs, naive and antigen-experienced compartments could not be conclusively compared. The long-lived group showed more naive CD4+ T cells, fewer expanded clones and increased TCR diversity than the aged group, suggesting age selection. There was a strong correlation between observed TCR beta diversity and the percentage of naive T cells measured by flow cytometry. Estimates of total diversity based on one million sequenced T cells were regarded as lower bounds and as underestimates.

Libraries came from 5' RACE. Instrument on record: Illumina HiSeq 2500. The second PCR ran for roughly 7 to 12 cycles and used a J-beta primer mix along with a sample-barcoded 5' primer. A unique molecular identifier was introduced onto each TCR beta cDNA molecule by a template-switch 5' adaptor carrying 12 random nucleotides. At least 3 million CDR3-containing paired-end reads were obtained from each sample. All of the RNA was converted into first-strand cDNA using the Mint cDNA synthesis kit, with a TRBC-specific oligonucleotide serving as the primer. After uracil-DNA glycosylase treatment, a first 18-cycle PCR used universal primers M1SS and BC2_uni_R on all cDNA. Regarding the original processing steps: Each sample was normalized by randomly selecting 1 million high-quality reads, each carrying a distinct molecular identifier. Reads sharing molecular identifiers were discarded rather than binned into consensus sequences. MiTCR, with a Q25 quality threshold and the strictest error-elimination algorithm, was used for CDR3 identification, clonotype clustering and error correction. A nonparametric unseen species model with Euler transformation was used to estimate lower-bound total TCR beta diversity. TCRdb reran the public reads through fastp at Q25 and MiXCR, keeping productive beta chains. All rows with the same CDR3 protein become a single entry with the most common DNA and genes. The V and J calls were not made by the authors but by TCRdb's processing. Present in this sample are roughly 650,000 distinct CDR3 sequences, less than 40% of which were seen just once. Approximately 15% of the sample belongs to the ten largest clones.

There are many counts of this clonotype. This receptor's antigen is unknown. No quality values exist for individual bases; no much larger clone is one base distant. Donors were 35 to 40 systemically healthy Caucasian individuals from Russia aged roughly 6 to 100 years. Ten milliliters of peripheral blood were drawn from each donor into EDTA-treated Vacutainer tubes. Ficoll-Paque density-gradient centrifugation was used to isolate PBMCs, with at least 6.5 million per sample. Total RNA was extracted from PBMCs with Trizol reagent, with at least 5 micrograms obtained per sample. For every donor, flow cytometry on a PBMC aliquot measured the percentage of naive CD45RAhigh/CD27high T cells.

This receptor was taken from an elderly woman in good health. Donor details come from another sample of the same person, matched by shared clones. The specimen was blood. The V gene is TRBV30 and the J gene is TRBJ2-7; 8 bases in the middle match TRBD1. The DNA sequence reads TGTGCCTGGAGTTTCGGCAGGGGGCAGGACTACGAGCAGTACTTC. This sequence encodes CAWSFGRGQDYEQYF. The CDR3 plus the reference TRBV30 and TRBJ2-7 genes for the other parts give the full variable domain: SQTIHQWPATLVQPVGSPLSLECTVEGTSNPNLYWYRQAAGRGLQLLFYSVGIGQISSEVPQNLSASRPQDRQFILSSKKLLLSDSGFYLCAWSFGRGQDYEQYFGPGTRLTVT.